These 27 T cell receptor beta chains were sequenced from one sample in a study of shared clonotypes between healthy human individuals. Naive CD8 populations comprised CD45RO-negative cells positively selected for CCR7, excluding terminally differentiated effector memory CD45RA+ cells. TCRdb keeps only in-frame clones here, not all; method: immunoSEQ multiplex PCR. Here the sample spans hundreds of thousands of clones, about 91% being singletons. Specimen: naive CD8+ T cells sorted from blood. The receptor source for this set is a man aged 30-40 years in good health.

V usage is TRBV11-2 and J usage is TRBJ2-7, with TRBD2 identical over 11 bases. Losses at the gene ends were 6 bases for V and 2 bases for J; bases not matched to a gene: 6. This CDR3 has 15 residues. CDR1 is SGHAT and CDR2 is FQNNGV in the germline V gene. As DNA, the CDR3 is TGTGCCAGCAGACAGGGACTAGCGGTCGCCTACGAGCAGTACTTC. This codes for CASRQGLAVAYEQYF.

This chain links TRBV30 with TRBJ1-2, with 11 bases lining up with TRBD1. Germline assignment: CDR1 GTSNPN and CDR2 SVGIG (reference sequence). The ends lost 2 bases at V and 5 bases at J; junction bases unmatched: 10. This CDR3 is built from 16 residues. As DNA, the CDR3 is TGTGCCTGGAGTAGACCCGGGGACAGGGGGGGGTATGGCTACACCTTC. Translated: CAWSRPGDRGGYGYTF.

The chain carries TRBV19 and TRBJ1-2; D possibly corresponds to TRBD1 (5 bases). Trimming removed 7 bases at V and 7 bases at J, with 13 bases between. This CDR3 contains 12 residues. Germline CDR1 reads LNHDA; CDR2 reads SQIVND (reference sequence). The CDR3 region is CASTTGTSGYTF. CDR3 DNA sequence: TGTGCCAGTACCACCGGGACGAGTGGCTACACCTTC.

Written as DNA, the CDR3 is TGTGCCAGCAGCTTAAAACAGCGGAACAATGAGCAGTTCTTC. Protein: CASSLKQRNNEQFF. The chain employs TRBV7-6 and TRBJ2-1, with D possibly being TRBD2 (5 bases). The CDR3 length is 14 residues. Germline CDR1 SGHVS, CDR2 FNYEAQ. V dropped 2 bases and J dropped 5 bases, with 10 bases sitting between them.

The gene calls are TRBV6-5 and TRBJ1-2, with D uncertain. This CDR3 comprises 11 residues. The ends were cut back, 4 bases at V and 7 bases at J, with 7 bases in the middle. Germline CDR1 reads MNHEY; CDR2 reads SVGAGI. Written as DNA, the CDR3 is TGTGCCAGCAGTTCCGTTGGTGGCTACACCTTC. Protein product: CASSSVGGYTF.

The chain couples TRBV27 to TRBJ1-5; 7 nucleotides match TRBD1. Trimming removed 6 bases from V and 3 bases from J; junction bases left unmatched: 11. Germline CDR1 is MNHEY and CDR2 is SMNVEV (reference sequence). CDR3 length: 16 residues. CDR3 residues: CASRTQGQLTNQPQHF. The CDR3 DNA is TGTGCCAGCAGGACCCAGGGACAGCTGACCAATCAGCCCCAGCATTTT.

The V and J genes are TRBV27 and TRBJ1-4; D is possibly TRBD1 (6 bases). Germline lookup yields CDR1 MNHEY and CDR2 SMNVEV (reference sequence). Trimming shortened V by 6 bases and J by 6 bases, and 14 bases separated the two germline ends. The CDR3 is 14 residues long. CDR3 nucleotide sequence: TGTGCCAGCAGGGGACAAAGACCGGATGAAAAACTGTTTTTT. It specifies CASRGQRPDEKLFF.

This chain links TRBV11-2 with TRBJ2-3; the D gene is possibly TRBD2 (5 bases). The ends were cut back, 3 bases at V and 0 bases at J, with 13 bases in the middle. The CDR3 runs to 16 residues. The V gene's germline CDR1 is SGHAT and CDR2 FQNNGV. The CDR3, as DNA: TGTGCCAGCAGCTTCCCACGGGAAAGGAGCACAGATACGCAGTATTTT. Amino acids: CASSFPRERSTDTQYF.

V gene TRBV27 combines with J gene TRBJ2-7; D remains ambiguous. The CDR3 totals 11 residues. Trimming pared 6 bases from V and 3 bases from J, leaving 6 bases between. Germline V gene sequence: CDR1 MNHEY, CDR2 SMNVEV (reference sequence). Here the CDR3 DNA reads TGTGCCAGCAGACGAAACTACGAGCAGTACTTC. It encodes CASRRNYEQYF.

The chain links TRBV27 to TRBJ2-2, with a possible D match to TRBD2 (6 bases). Deletions cut 3 bases from V and 7 bases from J, with 12 bases between. This CDR3 has 14 amino acids. Germline V gives CDR1 MNHEY, CDR2 SMNVEV (reference sequence). The CDR3 DNA reads TGTGCCAGCAGTTTCGGGGGTCTTGGCGGGGAGCTGTTTTTT. Protein: CASSFGGLGGELFF.

V usage is TRBV6-1 and J usage is TRBJ2-1; possible D gene TRBD2, 5 bases. The CDR3 has 16 residues. V lost 3 bases to trimming and J lost 0 bases, with 12 bases between them. Germline CDR1 is MNHNS and CDR2 is SASEGT. The DNA of the CDR3 is TGTGCCAGCAGTGATATGGTGGGGAGCTCCTACAATGAGCAGTTCTTC. Amino acids: CASSDMVGSSYNEQFF.

This clone showed up just a few times. This sequence joins TRBV7-8 and TRBJ2-3; 9 bases line up with TRBD2. CDR1 and CDR2 from the germline V gene are SGHVS and FQNEAQ. Trimming removed 5 bases from V and 0 bases from J; junction bases left unmatched: 6. The CDR3 length is 16 residues. CDR3 residues: CASSAGTSSSTDTQYF. Written as DNA, the CDR3 is TGTGCCAGCAGCGCCGGGACTAGCAGTAGCACAGATACGCAGTATTTT. The full variable domain, with the rest looked up from reference TRBV7-8 and TRBJ2-3, is GAGVSQSPRYKVAKRGQDVALRCDPISGHVSLFWYQQALGQGPEFLTYFQNEAQLDKSGLPSDRFFAERPEGSVSTLKIQRTQQEDSAVYLCASSAGTSSSTDTQYFGPGTRLTVL.

The rearrangement links TRBV27 to TRBJ2-7, with a weak D call TRBD1 (6 bases). Between the trimmed V and J ends, which lost 3 bases and 0 bases, there was a span of 9 bases. The germline CDR1 and CDR2 sequences are MNHEY and SMNVEV (reference sequence). This CDR3 spans 14 amino acids. CDR3 loop: CASSFTGPSYEQYF. The CDR3 DNA follows: TGTGCCAGCAGTTTCACAGGGCCCTCCTACGAGCAGTACTTC.

The chain recombines TRBV5-1 with TRBJ2-1; 8 bases are a match to TRBD1. V dropped 0 bases and J dropped 12; count of bases not matched to a gene: 8. The CDR3 has 14 amino acids. The germline gives CDR1 SGHRS, CDR2 YFSETQ. The CDR3 coding sequence is TGCGCCAGCAGCTTGGATAGTGACAGGGGAAGGCAGTTCTTC. Residues: CASSLDSDRGRQFF.

The gene calls are TRBV29-1 and TRBJ2-2; 7 bases line up with TRBD2. The CDR3 has 13 residues. Germline-derived CDR1 and CDR2 are SQVTM and ANQGSEA. J gave up 7 bases and V 2 bases, and 4 bases lay outside the gene matches. This CDR3 reads CSVETRGDGELFF. CDR3 nucleotide sequence: TGCAGCGTTGAAACCCGGGGGGACGGGGAGCTGTTTTTT.

V gene TRBV15 combines with J gene TRBJ1-5; the D gene is possibly TRBD1 (6 bases). The CDR3 sequence is 15 residues long. Trimming left V 7 bases short and J 0 bases short, with 13 bases between. CDR1 LNHNV and CDR2 YYDKDF come from the germline V gene (reference sequence). The CDR3 protein is CATNEGENSNQPQHF. DNA of the CDR3: TGTGCCACCAACGAGGGGGAAAATAGCAATCAGCCCCAGCATTTT.

The rearrangement links TRBV27 to TRBJ2-4; D is possibly TRBD2 (6 bases). Per germline, CDR1 MNHEY and CDR2 SMNVEV (reference sequence). V was pared by 5 bases and J by 6 bases, with 11 bases between. This CDR3 comprises 13 residues. DNA for the CDR3: TGTGCCAGCAGTACCGGGGGAGGAAACATTCAGTACTTC. Encoded protein: CASSTGGGNIQYF.

The J gene is TRBJ2-3, the V gene TRBV2; tentatively, D is TRBD1 (6 bases). The CDR3 consists of 15 residues. V lost 7 bases and J lost 0, with 14 bases in between. Looked up from germline, CDR1 is SNHLY and CDR2 is FYNNEI. The CDR3 is CASNLGHQSTDTQYF. The CDR3 DNA sequence: TGTGCCAGCAACCTGGGACACCAGAGCACAGATACGCAGTATTTT.

Written as DNA, the CDR3 is TGTGCCAGCAGCTTGGTTACCTCGGCGGGCTACACCTTC. This sequence encodes CASSLVTSAGYTF. The genes are TRBV5-4 and TRBJ1-2; D call uncertain. V was shortened by 0 bases and J by 8 bases, with 11 bases between the two germline ends. The CDR3 loop spans 13 amino acids. Germline CDR1 and CDR2: SGHNT and YYREEE (reference sequence). The whole variable domain, filled in from reference TRBV5-4 and TRBJ1-2, reads ETGVTQSPTHLIKTRGQQVTLRCSSQSGHNTVSWYQQALGQGPQFIFQYYREEENGRGNFPPRFSGLQFPNYSSELNVNALELDDSALYLCASSLVTSAGYTFGSGTRLTVV.

This sequence joins TRBV7-8 and TRBJ2-2; no reliable D call. Germline values: CDR1 SGHVS, CDR2 FQNEAQ. Trimming cost V 5 bases and J 0 bases, with 4 bases left between them. This CDR3 comprises 13 residues. In DNA, the CDR3 is TGTGCCAGCAGCGATCCGAACACCGGGGAGCTGTTTTTT. This sequence encodes CASSDPNTGELFF.

V is TRBV4-3 and J is TRBJ2-7; 10 nucleotides line up with TRBD2. This CDR3 has 15 amino acids. From germline, CDR1 is LGHNA and CDR2 YSLEER. V was clipped by 4 bases and J by 4 bases; unmatched bases: 7. CDR3 in amino acids: CASSPGLAEPYEQYF. Here the CDR3 DNA reads TGCGCCAGCAGCCCAGGACTAGCGGAGCCTTACGAGCAGTACTTC.

The gene calls are TRBV7-9 and TRBJ1-1; tentatively, D is TRBD1 (6 bases). V lost 7 bases and J 6 bases, leaving 12 bases between the germline ends. The CDR3 runs to 12 residues. Germline CDR1 SEHNR, CDR2 FQNEAQ (reference sequence). The CDR3 DNA sequence: TGTGCCAGCACCCTGGAGGGGGCTGAAGCTTTCTTT. It specifies CASTLEGAEAFF.

The V call is TRBV7-7, the J call TRBJ1-3; D not resolved. The CDR3 length is 15 residues. Per the germline V gene, CDR1 is SSHAT and CDR2 is FNYEAQ (reference sequence). Deletions cut 5 bases from V and 0 bases from J, with 11 bases between. For the CDR3, the DNA is TGTGCCAGCAGCGCCAGCGAGTCCTCTGGAAACACCATATATTTT. Protein sequence: CASSASESSGNTIYF.

The chain joins TRBV15 to TRBJ1-5, with 7 bases lining up with TRBD1. Germline CDR1 LNHNV, CDR2 YYDKDF (reference sequence). V was clipped by 3 bases and J by 3 bases; unmatched bases: 2. The CDR3 covers 14 residues. The CDR3, as DNA: TGTGCCACCAGCAGCACAGGGGCCAATCAGCCCCAGCATTTT. Protein sequence: CATSSTGANQPQHF.

This sequence joins TRBV7-1 and TRBJ2-2, with TRBD2 matching 14 bases. TRBV7-1 is identified as an open reading frame with a role that is uncertain. Trimming took 4 bases from V and 1 from J; bases not matched to a gene: 5. The CDR3 has 18 amino acids. CDR3 sequence (DNA): TGTGCCAGCAGCTTCCCCGGGACTAGCGGGAGGAACACCGGGGAGCTGTTTTTT. Encoded protein: CASSFPGTSGRNTGELFF.

This clone was counted once. The chain combines TRBV30 with TRBJ1-1, with D uncertain. Germline CDR1 and CDR2: GTSNPN and SVGIG (reference sequence). This CDR3 region has 11 residues. The CDR3 DNA sequence: TGTGCTCCTGCGGTGAACACTGAAGCTTTCTTT. It codes for CAPAVNTEAFF.

In the case of this clone: Additional DNA sequences in this sample encode the identical CDR3. The V and J genes are TRBV18 and TRBJ2-5; tentatively, D is TRBD1 or TRBD2 (5 bases each). The CDR3 is 14 residues long. Looked up from germline, CDR1 is KGHSH and CDR2 is LQKENI. Trimming removed 0 bases at V and 5 bases at J, with 10 bases between. CDR3 sequence (DNA): TGTGCCAGCTCACCACCCCGGGGCCGGGAGACCCAGTACTTC. Translation: CASSPPRGRETQYF. Looking up the rest from reference TRBV18 and TRBJ2-5 gives the full variable domain: NAGVMQNPRHLVRRRGQEARLRCSPMKGHSHVYWYRQLPEEGLKFMVYLQKENIIDESGMPKERFSAEFPKEGPSILRIQQVVRGDSAAYFCASSPPRGRETQYFGPGTRLLVL.